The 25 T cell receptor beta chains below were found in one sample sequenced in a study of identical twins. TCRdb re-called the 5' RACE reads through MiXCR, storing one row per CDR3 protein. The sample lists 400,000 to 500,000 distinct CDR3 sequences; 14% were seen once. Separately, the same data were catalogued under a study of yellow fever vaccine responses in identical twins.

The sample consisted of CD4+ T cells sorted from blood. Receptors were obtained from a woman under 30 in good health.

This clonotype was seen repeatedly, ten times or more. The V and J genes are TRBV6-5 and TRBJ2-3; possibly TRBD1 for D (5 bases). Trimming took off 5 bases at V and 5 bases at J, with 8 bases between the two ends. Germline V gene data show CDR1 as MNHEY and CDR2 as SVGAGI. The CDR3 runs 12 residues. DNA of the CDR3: TGTGCCAGCAGTCGCCAGGGAGATACGCAGTATTTT. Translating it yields CASSRQGDTQYF.

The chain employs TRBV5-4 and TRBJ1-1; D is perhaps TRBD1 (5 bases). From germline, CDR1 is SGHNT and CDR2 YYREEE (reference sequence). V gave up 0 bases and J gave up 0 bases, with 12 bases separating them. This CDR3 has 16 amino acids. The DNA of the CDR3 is TGTGCCAGCAGCTTGGCAAAGACAGCTGTGAACACTGAAGCTTTCTTT. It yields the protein CASSLAKTAVNTEAFF.

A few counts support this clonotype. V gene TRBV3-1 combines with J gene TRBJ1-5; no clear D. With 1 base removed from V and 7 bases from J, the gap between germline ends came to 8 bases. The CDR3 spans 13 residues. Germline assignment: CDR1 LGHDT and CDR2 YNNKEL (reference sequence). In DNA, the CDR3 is TGTGCCAGCAGCCAAGGGTTGGGACAGCCCCAGCATTTT. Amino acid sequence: CASSQGLGQPQHF.

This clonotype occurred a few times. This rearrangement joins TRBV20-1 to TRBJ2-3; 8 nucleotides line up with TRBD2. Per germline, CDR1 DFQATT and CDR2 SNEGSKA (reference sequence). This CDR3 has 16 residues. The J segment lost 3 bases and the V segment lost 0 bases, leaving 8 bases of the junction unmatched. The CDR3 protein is CSARDVFSGATDTQYF. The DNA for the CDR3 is TGCAGTGCTAGAGATGTCTTTAGCGGGGCTACAGATACGCAGTATTTT.

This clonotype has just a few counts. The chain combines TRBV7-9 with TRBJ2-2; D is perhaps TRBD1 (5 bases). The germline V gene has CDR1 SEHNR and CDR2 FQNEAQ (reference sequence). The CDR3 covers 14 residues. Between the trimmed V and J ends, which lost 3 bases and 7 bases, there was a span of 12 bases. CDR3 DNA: TGTGCCAGCAGCTTCCCCAGGGAACACGGGGAGCTGTTTTTT. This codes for CASSFPREHGELFF.

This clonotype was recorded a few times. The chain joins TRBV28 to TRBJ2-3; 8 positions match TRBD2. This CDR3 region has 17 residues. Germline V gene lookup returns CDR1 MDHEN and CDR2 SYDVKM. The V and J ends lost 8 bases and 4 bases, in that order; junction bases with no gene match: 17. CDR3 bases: TGTGCCAGCCCGCCGACCGACGGGACTAGGAGTCCAGATACGCAGTATTTT. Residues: CASPPTDGTRSPDTQYF.

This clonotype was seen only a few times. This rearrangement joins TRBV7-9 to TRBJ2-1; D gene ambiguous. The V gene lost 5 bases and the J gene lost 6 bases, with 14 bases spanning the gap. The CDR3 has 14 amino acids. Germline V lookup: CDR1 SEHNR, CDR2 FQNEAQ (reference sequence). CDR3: CASSLRSFGNEQFF. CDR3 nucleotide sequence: TGTGCCAGCAGCCTCAGGAGCTTCGGCAATGAGCAGTTCTTC.

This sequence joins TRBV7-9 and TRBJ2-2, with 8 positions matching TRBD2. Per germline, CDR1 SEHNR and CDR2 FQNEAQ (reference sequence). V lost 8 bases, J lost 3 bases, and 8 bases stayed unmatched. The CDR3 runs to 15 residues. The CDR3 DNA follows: TGTGCCAGCCCTTCCTGGCGGGGGGACACCGGGGAGCTGTTTTTT. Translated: CASPSWRGDTGELFF.

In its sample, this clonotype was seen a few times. The CDR3 DNA reads TGTGCCATCAGGGATACCGGGACAGGGCCAGAGACCCAGTACTTC. Translation: CAIRDTGTGPETQYF. This chain connects TRBV10-3 to TRBJ2-5; 9 nucleotides match TRBD1. The CDR3 length is 15 residues. Germline V gives CDR1 ENHRY, CDR2 SYGVKD. The ends lost 6 bases at V and 4 bases at J; junction bases unmatched: 9.

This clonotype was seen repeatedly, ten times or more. The CDR3 sequence is CSALNFLGLSTDTQYF. In DNA form, the CDR3 reads TGCAGCGCCTTGAATTTTTTGGGCCTGAGCACAGATACGCAGTATTTT. The rearrangement joins TRBV29-1 to TRBJ2-3, with D uncertain. V gave up 7 bases and J gave up 0 bases, with 20 bases separating them. The CDR3 is 16 residues long. Germline CDR1 reads SQVTM; CDR2 reads ANQGSEA.

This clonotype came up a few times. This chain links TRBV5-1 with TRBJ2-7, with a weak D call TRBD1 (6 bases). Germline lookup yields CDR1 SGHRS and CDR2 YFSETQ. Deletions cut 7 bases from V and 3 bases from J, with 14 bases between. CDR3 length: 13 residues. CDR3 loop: CASQKQGGYEQYF. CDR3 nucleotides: TGCGCCAGCCAAAAACAGGGTGGCTACGAGCAGTACTTC.

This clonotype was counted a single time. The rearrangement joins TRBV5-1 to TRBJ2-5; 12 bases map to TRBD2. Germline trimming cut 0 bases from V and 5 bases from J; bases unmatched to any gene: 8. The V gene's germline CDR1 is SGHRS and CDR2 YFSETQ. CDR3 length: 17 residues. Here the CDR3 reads CASSLGLAGAFGETQYF. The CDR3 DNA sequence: TGCGCCAGCAGCTTGGGACTAGCGGGGGCCTTTGGGGAGACCCAGTACTTC.

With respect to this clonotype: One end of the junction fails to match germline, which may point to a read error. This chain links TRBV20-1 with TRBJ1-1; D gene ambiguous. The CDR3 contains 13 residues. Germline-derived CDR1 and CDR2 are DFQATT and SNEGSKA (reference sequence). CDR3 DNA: TGCAGTGCCAGAGGGAACATGAACACTGAAGCTTTCTTT. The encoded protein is CSARGNMNTEAFF.

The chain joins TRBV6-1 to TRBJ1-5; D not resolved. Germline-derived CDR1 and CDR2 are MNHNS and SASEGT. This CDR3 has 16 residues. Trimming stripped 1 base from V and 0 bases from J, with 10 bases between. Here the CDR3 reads CASSEVFGFSNQPQHF. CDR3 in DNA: TGTGCCAGCAGTGAAGTATTTGGATTTAGCAATCAGCCCCAGCATTTT.

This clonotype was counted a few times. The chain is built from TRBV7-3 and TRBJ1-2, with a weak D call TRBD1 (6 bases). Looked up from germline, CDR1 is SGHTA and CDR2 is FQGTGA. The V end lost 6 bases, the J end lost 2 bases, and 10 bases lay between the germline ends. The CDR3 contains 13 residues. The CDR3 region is CASSYRENYGYTF. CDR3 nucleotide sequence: TGTGCCAGCAGTTACAGGGAGAACTATGGCTACACCTTC.

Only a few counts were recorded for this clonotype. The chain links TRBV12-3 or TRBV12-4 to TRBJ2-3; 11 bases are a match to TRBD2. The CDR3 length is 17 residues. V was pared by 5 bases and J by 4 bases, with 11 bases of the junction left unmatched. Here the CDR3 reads CASSPIIAGGAPDTQYF. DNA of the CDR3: TGTGCCAGCAGTCCCATAATAGCGGGAGGGGCACCAGATACGCAGTATTTT.

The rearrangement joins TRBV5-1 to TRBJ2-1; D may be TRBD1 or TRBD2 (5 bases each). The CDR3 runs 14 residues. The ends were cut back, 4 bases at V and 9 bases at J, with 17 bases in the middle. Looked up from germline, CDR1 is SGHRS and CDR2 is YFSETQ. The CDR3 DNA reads TGCGCCAGCAGCAGGGGTGAGGGGAGAATTGAGCAGTTCTTC. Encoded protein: CASSRGEGRIEQFF.

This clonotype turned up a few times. The CDR3: CASRPTGGPSQETQYF. CDR3 bases: TGTGCCAGCAGACCCACCGGAGGGCCGAGTCAAGAGACCCAGTACTTC. V gene TRBV6-1 combines with J gene TRBJ2-5; TRBD2 might be the D (6 bases). Per the germline V gene, CDR1 is MNHNS and CDR2 is SASEGT. The CDR3 covers 16 residues. Deletions cut 6 bases from V and 2 bases from J, with 19 bases between.

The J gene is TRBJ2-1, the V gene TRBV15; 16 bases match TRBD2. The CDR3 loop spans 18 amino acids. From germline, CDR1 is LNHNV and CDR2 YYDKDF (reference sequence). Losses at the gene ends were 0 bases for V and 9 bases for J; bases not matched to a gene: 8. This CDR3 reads CATSRDAGGLAGGPEQFF. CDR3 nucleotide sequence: TGTGCCACCAGCAGAGATGCGGGGGGACTAGCGGGGGGGCCTGAGCAGTTCTTC. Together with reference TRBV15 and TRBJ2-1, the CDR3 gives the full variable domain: DAMVIQNPRYQVTQFGKPVTLSCSQTLNHNVMYWYQQKSSQAPKLLFHYYDKDFNNEADTPDNFQSRRPNTSFCFLDIRSPGLGDTAMYLCATSRDAGGLAGGPEQFFGPGTRLTVL.

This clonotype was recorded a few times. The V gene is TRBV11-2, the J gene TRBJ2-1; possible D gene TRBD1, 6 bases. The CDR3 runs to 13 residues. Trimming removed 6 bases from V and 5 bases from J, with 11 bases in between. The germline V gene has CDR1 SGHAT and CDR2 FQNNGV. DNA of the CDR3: TGTGCCAGCAGGGCCCAGGGGCACAATGAGCAGTTCTTC. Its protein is CASRAQGHNEQFF.

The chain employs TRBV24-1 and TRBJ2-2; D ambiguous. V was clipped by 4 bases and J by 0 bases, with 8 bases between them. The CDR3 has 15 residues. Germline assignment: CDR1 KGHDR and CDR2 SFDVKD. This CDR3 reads CATSETYPNTGELFF. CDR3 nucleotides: TGTGCCACCAGTGAGACTTACCCGAACACCGGGGAGCTGTTTTTT.

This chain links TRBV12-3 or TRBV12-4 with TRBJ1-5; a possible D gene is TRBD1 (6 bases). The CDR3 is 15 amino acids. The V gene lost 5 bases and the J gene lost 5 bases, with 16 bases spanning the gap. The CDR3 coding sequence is TGTGCCAGCAGTACCGGCTACAGGGATGATCAGCCCCAGCATTTT. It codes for CASSTGYRDDQPQHF.

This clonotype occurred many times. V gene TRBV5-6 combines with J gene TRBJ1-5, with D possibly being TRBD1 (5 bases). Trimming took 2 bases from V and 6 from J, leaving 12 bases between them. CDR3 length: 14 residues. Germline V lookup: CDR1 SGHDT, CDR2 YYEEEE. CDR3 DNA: TGTGCCAGCAGCTTATGGGGGTTAGTTCAGCCCCAGCATTTT. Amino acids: CASSLWGLVQPQHF.

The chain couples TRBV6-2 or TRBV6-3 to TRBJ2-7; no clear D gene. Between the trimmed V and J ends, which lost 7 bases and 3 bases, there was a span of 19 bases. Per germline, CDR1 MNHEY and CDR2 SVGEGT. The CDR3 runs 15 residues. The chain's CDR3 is CASTYYPSGNYEQYF. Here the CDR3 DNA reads TGTGCCAGCACCTATTACCCCTCCGGAAACTACGAGCAGTACTTC.

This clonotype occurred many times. CDR3 coding DNA: TGTGCCAGCAGTTATCAAGCCCACCCCGGGGATACCTACGAGCAGTACTTC. Translated: CASSYQAHPGDTYEQYF. This chain uses TRBV6-5 with TRBJ2-7; possible D gene TRBD2, 5 bases. The CDR3 is made up of 17 amino acids. The V end was cut by 3 bases, the J end by 2 bases, with 20 bases between. CDR1 is MNHEY and CDR2 is SVGAGI in the germline V gene.